These 16 T cell receptor beta chains share one sample of origin, sequenced in a study of blood T cell repertoires in COVID-19. Some clones are missing from TCRdb's copy, which holds only in-frame ones; the method was immunoSEQ multiplex PCR. Of approximately 150,000 clones listed, roughly 88% were seen once; the top ten hold 2% to 2.5%. The sequencing sample was made of peripheral blood. The receptors here all came from a man between 70 and 80 years old with active COVID-19.

This clone turned up a few times. This sequence joins TRBV21-1 and TRBJ1-1; the table's D call, TRBD1, was not checked against the DNA. TRBV21-1 is a known pseudogene. This CDR3 has 14 amino acids. The CDR3 bases are TGTGCCAGCAGCAAACCGGGACACCTGATTGAAGCTTTCTTT. Protein: CASSKPGHLIEAFF.

The table lists this clone with a count of one. The chain recombines TRBV2 with TRBJ1-1; D remains unclear. Germline V gene data show CDR1 as SNHLY and CDR2 as FYNNEI. Trimming pared 4 bases from V and 1 base from J, leaving 10 bases between. The CDR3 runs to 14 residues. In nucleotides, the CDR3 is TGTGCCAGCAGTGTCACCAGTCGGAACACTGAAGCTTTCTTT. Translated, it gives CASSVTSRNTEAFF.

The CDR3 DNA reads as TGTGCCAGCAGCGTATCCGACAGGGGGCGCACGAAAAGCGGGGAGCTGTTTTTT. Protein: CASSVSDRGRTKSGELFF. J is TRBJ2-2 and V is TRBV9; 10 bases line up with TRBD1. After removal of 1 base from V and 7 bases from J, the junction contained 13 bases not matched to a gene. The CDR3 spans 18 residues. Germline CDR1 and CDR2: SGDLS and YYNGEE.

The V and J genes are TRBV2 and TRBJ1-2, with D tentatively TRBD1 (6 bases). The CDR3 runs to 15 residues. Germline CDR1 SNHLY, CDR2 FYNNEI. V was pared by 8 bases and J by 0 bases, with 16 bases between. CDR3 residues: CASGGSSLANYGYTF. The CDR3 DNA is TGTGCCAGCGGGGGCAGTTCCCTAGCTAACTATGGCTACACCTTC.

The chain couples TRBV4-1 to TRBJ1-6; D may be TRBD1 (5 bases). CDR3 length: 17 residues. Germline CDR1 and CDR2: MGHRA and YSYEKL. Trimming left V 2 bases short and J 0 bases short, with 11 bases between. The CDR3 DNA reads TGCGCCAGCAGCCAACCCCAGGGAAGCTCCTATAATTCACCCCTCCACTTT. It is translated as CASSQPQGSSYNSPLHF.

V is TRBV18 and J is TRBJ2-3, with 8 bases identical to TRBD1. Looked up from germline, CDR1 is KGHSH and CDR2 is LQKENI. The CDR3 consists of 15 residues. Losses at the gene ends were 6 bases for V and 2 bases for J; bases not matched to a gene: 7. This chain's CDR3 is CASSPDRALTDTQYF. For the CDR3, the DNA is TGTGCCAGCTCTCCGGACAGGGCCCTCACAGATACGCAGTATTTT.

The chain carries TRBV19 and TRBJ1-5, with D hard to call. Germline CDR1 and CDR2: LNHDA and SQIVND (reference sequence). The CDR3 covers 14 residues. V was cut by 3 bases and J by 3 bases, with 9 bases left in between. In DNA, the CDR3 is TGTGCCAGTAGTATCACCGGGGACAATCAGCCCCAGCATTTT. Translation: CASSITGDNQPQHF.

The chain joins TRBV5-1 to TRBJ2-1, with a possible D match to TRBD2 (5 bases). The length of the CDR3 is 14 residues. V lost 0 bases and J 6 bases, leaving 10 bases between the germline ends. Germline V gives CDR1 SGHRS, CDR2 YFSETQ. This chain's CDR3 is CASSLAGEGNEQFF. CDR3 sequence (DNA): TGCGCCAGCAGCTTGGCTGGAGAGGGCAATGAGCAGTTCTTC. Filled out from reference TRBV5-1 and TRBJ2-1, the complete variable domain reads KAGVTQTPRYLIKTRGQQVTLSCSPISGHRSVSWYQQTPGQGLQFLFEYFSETQRNKGNFPGRFSGRQFSNSRSEMNVSTLELGDSALYLCASSLAGEGNEQFFGPGTRLTVL.

The chain joins TRBV6-5 to TRBJ1-4; D perhaps matches TRBD1 (6 bases). The germline V gene encodes CDR1 MNHEY and CDR2 SVGAGI. The V end lost 5 bases, the J end lost 3 bases, and 10 bases lay between the germline ends. The CDR3 runs 14 residues. Written as DNA, the CDR3 is TGTGCCAGCAGTCGGACAGTCCCTAATGAAAAACTGTTTTTT. Its translation: CASSRTVPNEKLFF.

The V gene is TRBV28, the J gene TRBJ2-5, with TRBD2 matching 9 bases. The CDR3 is 12 amino acids. CDR1 is MDHEN, CDR2 SYDVKM, per germline. CDR3 loop: CACGRAWETQYF. The CDR3 bases are TGTGCATGCGGGAGGGCGTGGGAGACCCAGTACTTC.

The rearrangement uses TRBV28 and TRBJ1-1; TRBD1 matches at 10 bases. Germline V gives CDR1 MDHEN, CDR2 SYDVKM. V shed 5 bases, J shed 13 bases, and the junction held 16 bases outside the gene matches. CDR3 length equals 15 residues. The CDR3 loop is CASSPPLGGTGEGFF. The DNA for the CDR3 is TGTGCCAGCAGTCCCCCTCTCGGTGGGACAGGGGAGGGTTTCTTT.

The chain couples TRBV5-6 to TRBJ1-2, with 7 bases identical to TRBD1. Germline loops: CDR1 SGHDT, CDR2 YYEEEE. This CDR3 is 15 amino acids long. J lost 8 bases, V lost 1 base, and 11 bases had no gene match. The CDR3: CASSLPRKGAGGYTF. The CDR3 DNA reads as TGTGCCAGCAGCTTGCCCCGCAAGGGGGCGGGAGGCTACACCTTC.

The gene calls are TRBV5-6 and TRBJ2-3, with unresolved D. The germline V and J ends were trimmed by 1 base and 2 bases, with 11 bases remaining between them. There are 15 residues in the CDR3. The V gene's germline CDR1 is SGHDT and CDR2 YYEEEE. CDR3: CASSLSLFNTDTQYF. The DNA of the CDR3 is TGTGCCAGCAGCTTGTCCCTTTTTAACACAGATACGCAGTATTTT.

This chain uses TRBV7-6 with TRBJ2-7; 7 positions match TRBD1. In germline, CDR1 is SGHVS, CDR2 FNYEAQ. Trimming took 2 bases from V and 4 from J; bases not matched to a gene: 8. CDR3 size: 15 residues. The CDR3 bases are TGTGCCAGCAGCTTAAATGAGGGGGCAGGATACGAGCAGTACTTC. Amino acid sequence: CASSLNEGAGYEQYF.

V gene TRBV5-1 combines with J gene TRBJ1-1; a weak D match, TRBD1 (5 bases). The V end was cut by 3 bases, the J end by 1 base, with 7 bases between. The CDR3 contains 13 residues. The germline V gene has CDR1 SGHRS and CDR2 YFSETQ. Written as DNA, the CDR3 is TGCGCCAGCAGCTCCCAGGGGAACACTGAAGCTTTCTTT. Protein: CASSSQGNTEAFF.

The J gene is TRBJ2-7, the V gene TRBV15, with 12 bases lining up with TRBD1. CDR1 and CDR2 (germline): LNHNV, YYDKDF (reference sequence). The CDR3 contains 17 residues. The V and J ends lost 3 bases and 2 bases, in that order; junction bases with no gene match: 8. As DNA, the CDR3 is TGTGCCACCAGCAGCGGGACAGGGGGCGCAAGCCCCTACGAGCAGTACTTC. Protein product: CATSSGTGGASPYEQYF.